Below are 12 T cell receptor beta chains sequenced from a single sample in a study of T cell changes during pregnancy in multiple sclerosis. Profiled with immunoSEQ multiplex PCR; TCRdb holds only in-frame clones, not every one. The top ten hold approximately 2% of the sample, which has about 39,000 clones, 80% to 95% seen once. Sequencing used CD4+ T cells from peripheral blood mononuclear cells, obtained after pregnancy. The receptors were sampled from a female donor in good health, enrolled as a control in a pregnancy study.

The rearrangement uses TRBV7-9 and TRBJ2-7; 10 bases match TRBD2. J lost 3 bases, V lost 4 bases, and 0 bases had no gene match. The CDR3 runs to 13 residues. CDR1 SEHNR and CDR2 FQNEAQ come from the germline V gene (reference sequence). CDR3 in DNA: TGTGCCAGCAGCTCTAGCGGGGGCTACGAGCAGTACTTC. As protein: CASSSSGGYEQYF.

This chain connects TRBV7-8 to TRBJ1-2, with 7 bases matching TRBD1. The V gene end was trimmed by 0 bases and the J gene end by 5 bases; junction bases not matched to a gene: 9. This CDR3 is built from 16 residues. CDR1 SGHVS and CDR2 FQNEAQ come from the germline V gene. CDR3 residues: CASSLARDSEIYGYTF. In DNA, the CDR3 is TGTGCCAGCAGCTTAGCCCGGGACAGCGAGATATATGGCTACACCTTC.

This sequence joins TRBV6-1 and TRBJ1-2, with a weak D call TRBD1 (6 bases). There are 12 residues in the CDR3. Trimming pared 4 bases from V and 7 bases from J, leaving 10 bases between. Germline assignment: CDR1 MNHNS and CDR2 SASEGT. The CDR3 reads CASSVQGFGYTF. DNA for the CDR3: TGTGCCAGCAGTGTGCAGGGGTTTGGCTACACCTTC.

The chain couples TRBV28 to TRBJ2-6; TRBD2 agrees at 8 bases. This CDR3 spans 17 amino acids. Per germline, CDR1 MDHEN and CDR2 SYDVKM. Losses at the gene ends were 5 bases for V and 0 bases for J; bases not matched to a gene: 6. The DNA of the CDR3 is TGTGCCAGCAGTCCAGCGGGGGCAGGCTCTGGGGCCAACGTCCTGACTTTC. Protein product: CASSPAGAGSGANVLTF.

This clone was detected only once. The rearrangement links TRBV4-1 to TRBJ2-7; 7 nucleotides agree with TRBD1. After removal of 3 bases from V and 3 bases from J, the junction contained 11 bases not matched to a gene. CDR1 MGHRA and CDR2 YSYEKL come from the germline V gene. There are 16 residues in the CDR3. DNA for the CDR3: TGCGCCAGCAGCCAGGGGGACAGCCCGCTAAGCTACGAGCAGTACTTC. Its protein product is CASSQGDSPLSYEQYF.

The genes are TRBV20-1 and TRBJ2-5, with no clear D. V was trimmed by 3 bases and J by 5 bases, leaving 7 bases between them. CDR3 length equals 11 residues. Germline lookup yields CDR1 DFQATT and CDR2 SNEGSKA (reference sequence). CDR3 nucleotide sequence: TGCAGTGCTAGGATCGGGGAGACCCAGTACTTC. Translating gives CSARIGETQYF.

The rearrangement joins TRBV7-8 to TRBJ2-7; 10 bases map to TRBD1. This CDR3 has 14 amino acids. Germline V gives CDR1 SGHVS, CDR2 FQNEAQ. The trim removed 6 bases at V and 6 bases at J, leaving 8 bases unmatched. In nucleotides, the CDR3 is TGTGCCAGCAGTATAGAGCGGGACAGGGGCGAGCAGTACTTC. As protein: CASSIERDRGEQYF.

The CDR3 coding sequence is TGTGCCAGCAGCGCCTACAACCTCCGAGCGGGAGGTTTAGATACGCAGTATTTT. It encodes CASSAYNLRAGGLDTQYF. The chain recombines TRBV9 with TRBJ2-3; the match to TRBD2 covers 9 bases. V was pared by 3 bases and J by 5 bases, with 16 bases of the junction left unmatched. Looked up from germline, CDR1 is SGDLS and CDR2 is YYNGEE. This CDR3 is built from 18 residues.

The chain uses TRBV7-6 and TRBJ2-3; 9 positions agree with TRBD2. V trimming: 0 bases; J trimming: 2 bases; junction bases outside the gene matches: 6. This CDR3 is built from 17 residues. The germline CDR1 and CDR2 sequences are SGHVS and FNYEAQ. The CDR3 is CASSLAPSGTYTDTQYF. In DNA, the CDR3 is TGTGCCAGCAGCTTAGCCCCTAGCGGGACTTACACAGATACGCAGTATTTT.

This clone has just one count. The chain links TRBV7-2 to TRBJ2-7; 10 bases align to TRBD2. V shed 4 bases and J 6 bases; nucleotides not matched to a gene: 6. This CDR3 is 14 amino acids long. Germline V gives CDR1 SGHTA, CDR2 FQGNSA. The CDR3 loop is CASSSTSGMAEQYF. The CDR3 coding sequence is TGTGCCAGCAGCTCTACTAGCGGGATGGCCGAGCAGTACTTC.

V and J are TRBV11-2 and TRBJ2-7; 11 nucleotides align to TRBD2. In germline, CDR1 is SGHAT, CDR2 FQNNGV. The CDR3 is 14 amino acids. Losses at the gene ends were 5 bases for V and 10 bases for J; bases not matched to a gene: 10. The DNA for the CDR3 is TGTGCCAGCAGCCCACCAACTAGCGGGGGTTTTCAGTACTTC. Encoded protein: CASSPPTSGGFQYF. Together with reference TRBV11-2 and TRBJ2-7, the CDR3 gives the full variable domain: EAGVAQSPRYKIIEKRQSVAFWCNPISGHATLYWYQQILGQGPKLLIQFQNNGVVDDSQLPKDRFSAERLKGVDSTLKIQPAKLEDSAVYLCASSPPTSGGFQYFGPGTRLTVT.

This clone has just one count. This chain connects TRBV5-1 to TRBJ2-2; 9 bases match TRBD2. Germline CDR1 SGHRS, CDR2 YFSETQ. The CDR3 consists of 15 residues. J was trimmed by 4 bases and V by 2 bases; bases with no gene match: 3. The CDR3 coding sequence is TGCGCCAGCAGCTTTATAGCGGGAGTCACCGGGGAGCTGTTTTTT. Its translation is CASSFIAGVTGELFF.